A single sample gave rise to the 15 T cell receptor beta chains below, sequenced in a study of human T cells and chemical hapten exposure. One entry per CDR3 protein, called by TCRdb with MiXCR from the RACE reads. The sample lists approximately 350,000 distinct CDR3 sequences; about 6% were seen once. Time point: patch test 2, 6 weeks after DPC sensitization. Treatment: therapeutic diphenylcyclopropenone sensitization with weekly scalp DPC. The sequenced sample was whole blood, obtained in connection with sensitization to the hapten diphenylcyclopropenone (DPC). These receptors all stem from a woman aged 18-35 years with alopecia areata. Some clones in this sample may be carry-over from other donors' samples.

This chain links TRBV12-5 with TRBJ2-3, with a possible D match to TRBD1 (6 bases). V gave up 2 bases and J gave up 1 base, with 10 bases separating them. Germline V gene data show CDR1 as LGHNT and CDR2 as FRNRAP. The CDR3 contains 15 residues. CDR3 in amino acids: CASGLWGRGTDTQYF. The CDR3 bases are TGTGCTAGTGGTTTGTGGGGGCGAGGCACAGATACGCAGTATTTT.

This clonotype occurred a few times. V gene TRBV9 combines with J gene TRBJ2-3; D gene uncertain. Germline CDR1 reads SGDLS; CDR2 reads YYNGEE. The V and J ends lost 2 bases and 6 bases respectively, with 7 bases between them. This CDR3 comprises 12 residues. The CDR3 region is CASSVMEDTQYF. In nucleotides, the CDR3 is TGTGCCAGCAGCGTTATGGAGGATACGCAGTATTTT.

The chain combines TRBV6-1 with TRBJ1-1, with TRBD1 matching over 8 bases. This CDR3 is built from 15 residues. CDR1 and CDR2 (germline): MNHNS, SASEGT. Trimming took 7 bases from V and 2 from J; bases not matched to a gene: 9. The CDR3 coding sequence is TGTGCCAGCATCAGACAGGGGATCCTTAACACTGAAGCTTTCTTT. Protein product: CASIRQGILNTEAFF.

This clonotype occurred many times. The J gene is TRBJ2-3, the V gene TRBV6-2 or TRBV6-3; D possibly matches TRBD1 or TRBD2 (7 bases each). The CDR3 runs 16 residues. V was trimmed by 5 bases and J by 4 bases, leaving 19 bases between them. The germline CDR1 and CDR2 sequences are MNHEY and SVGEGT. DNA for the CDR3: TGTGCCAGCAGTGGGGGCTCAGGGGGAGGGGCAGATACGCAGTATTTT. Its protein is CASSGGSGGGADTQYF.

This clonotype was counted many times. V gene TRBV7-2 combines with J gene TRBJ2-7; 7 bases agree with TRBD1. The V segment lost 2 bases and the J segment 0 bases; nucleotides outside the gene matches: 4. Germline loops: CDR1 SGHTA, CDR2 FQGNSA. There are 15 residues in the CDR3. The chain's CDR3 is CASSLFRGSSYEQYF. For the CDR3, the DNA is TGTGCCAGCAGCTTATTCAGGGGGAGCTCCTACGAGCAGTACTTC.

The genes are TRBV12-3 or TRBV12-4 and TRBJ2-5; 8 bases match TRBD2. The CDR3 covers 15 residues. J was trimmed by 2 bases and V by 3 bases; bases with no gene match: 5. CDR3: CASSLPGLDQETQYF. CDR3 DNA: TGTGCCAGCAGTTTGCCGGGACTAGATCAAGAGACCCAGTACTTC.

In its sample, this clonotype was seen many times. The chain employs TRBV29-1 and TRBJ2-5, with TRBD1 matching over 7 bases. Germline V lookup: CDR1 SQVTM, CDR2 ANQGSEA. This CDR3 contains 13 residues. Trimming at V came to 1 base and at J to 4 bases, leaving 3 bases not matched to a gene. Here the CDR3 reads CSVEGAGGETQYF. CDR3 nucleotide sequence: TGCAGCGTTGAAGGGGCAGGGGGAGAGACCCAGTACTTC. Filled out from reference TRBV29-1 and TRBJ2-5, the complete variable domain reads SAVISQKPSRDICQRGTSLTIQCQVDSQVTMMFWYRQQPGQSLTLIATANQGSEATYESGFVIDKFPISRPNLTFSTLTVSNMSPEDSSIYLCSVEGAGGETQYFGPGTRLLVL.

This clonotype was observed a few times. This chain joins TRBV10-2 and TRBJ2-5; 12 bases agree with TRBD2. Trimming cost V 7 bases and J 5 bases; bases outside gene matches: 8. Germline V gene sequence: CDR1 WSHSY, CDR2 SAAADI. This CDR3 is 15 amino acids long. This chain's CDR3 is CASTPLAGGRETQYF. The CDR3 DNA sequence: TGCGCCAGCACCCCCCTAGCGGGGGGGAGGGAGACCCAGTACTTC.

This clonotype has only a few counts. This chain joins TRBV6-6 and TRBJ2-6; 7 nucleotides match TRBD1. The CDR3 covers 17 residues. V shed 6 bases, J shed 11 bases, and the junction held 19 bases outside the gene matches. The germline gives CDR1 MNHNY, CDR2 SVGAGI (reference sequence). Here the CDR3 DNA reads TGTGCCAGCAGAATGCATAACCCAACAGGGGTCCTAGACGTCCTGACTTTC. It specifies CASRMHNPTGVLDVLTF.

This clonotype was found many times. V and J are TRBV5-4 and TRBJ1-4; no definite D call. From germline, CDR1 is SGHNT and CDR2 YYREEE (reference sequence). The ends were cut back, 3 bases at V and 8 bases at J, with 14 bases in the middle. The CDR3 contains 14 residues. The CDR3 bases are TGTGCCAGCAGCTCTCTTCCGGGCGGCGAAAAACTGTTTTTT. It yields the protein CASSSLPGGEKLFF.

This clonotype was counted at least ten times. V is TRBV6-5 and J is TRBJ1-6; D not resolved. This CDR3 contains 15 residues. CDR1 MNHEY and CDR2 SVGAGI come from the germline V gene. V was clipped by 4 bases and J by 10 bases, with 17 bases between them. The DNA for the CDR3 is TGTGCCAGCAGTTTGACTGCTAGGTTGAGGTCACCCCTCCACTTT. Protein sequence: CASSLTARLRSPLHF.

This clonotype was counted many times. The chain employs TRBV3-1 and TRBJ1-2; possibly TRBD1 for D (5 bases). The ends were cut back, 3 bases at V and 4 bases at J, with 21 bases in the middle. Germline V CDR1 and CDR2: LGHDT, YNNKEL (reference sequence). The CDR3 is made up of 17 amino acids. In DNA, the CDR3 is TGTGCCAGCAGCCAGGGAGAACTGGCAGCGGGACTCTATGGCTACACCTTC. Translating it yields CASSQGELAAGLYGYTF.

This clonotype was detected ten times or more. The chain links TRBV29-1 to TRBJ1-4; D is undetermined. CDR3 length equals 10 residues. V lost 5 bases to trimming and J lost 8 bases, with 6 bases between them. CDR1 and CDR2 from the germline V gene are SQVTM and ANQGSEA. The CDR3 loop is CSVSIEKLFF. CDR3 bases: TGCAGCGTTTCCATCGAAAAACTGTTTTTT.

This clonotype was found many times. The chain links TRBV5-4 to TRBJ1-1; D gene uncertain. Germline V gene data show CDR1 as SGHNT and CDR2 as YYREEE (reference sequence). There are 13 residues in the CDR3. Trimming removed 7 bases from V and 5 bases from J, with 15 bases in between. The CDR3 DNA is TGTGCCAGCGCTCAGGCAGATCGAACTGAAGCTTTCTTT. This encodes CASAQADRTEAFF.

This clonotype has ten or more counts. The chain joins TRBV5-1 to TRBJ2-2, with a tentative D call TRBD1 (5 bases). Germline loops: CDR1 SGHRS, CDR2 YFSETQ. V lost 4 bases and J lost 2, with 12 bases in between. CDR3 length: 15 residues. CDR3: CASSNRGTNTGELFF. In DNA, the CDR3 is TGCGCCAGCAGCAATAGGGGTACTAACACCGGGGAGCTGTTTTTT.